These T cell receptor beta chains were read from a single sample in a study of early T cells in non-severe SARS-CoV-2 infection. TCRdb reprocessed the 5' RACE reads with MiXCR, giving one entry per CDR3 protein. Of about 130,000 distinct CDR3 sequences listed, just under 15% are singletons. Sequencing was done on a sample of whole blood. The receptors shown here come from an adult who was a healthcare worker with PCR-confirmed SARS-CoV-2 infection or an uninfected control (not recorded which). Each CDR3 is given with its conserved first and last residue. D genes are given only for firm matches. Some rows mark clone size as missing; the rest say once, few, many or name a class of expanded clone.

V: TRBV19
size: NA
J: TRBJ2-7
D: TRBD2
length: 15
CDR3: CASSIGPSGSYEQYF
DNA: TGTGCCAGTAGTATCGGCCCTAGCGGCTCCTACGAGCAGTACTTC

V: TRBV10-3
size: few
J: TRBJ1-1
D: NA
length: 13
CDR3: CAISTGTNTEAFF
DNA: TGTGCCATCAGTACAGGGACTAACACTGAAGCTTTCTTT

V: TRBV7-6
size: NA
J: TRBJ2-3
D: TRBD2
length: 14
CDR3: CASSTTSGGDTQYF
DNA: TGTGCCAGCAGCACGACTAGCGGGGGAGATACGCAGTATTTT

V: TRBV19
size: few
J: TRBJ2-7
D: TRBD2
length: 17
CDR3: CASSTPKQRGGSYEQYF
DNA: TGTGCCAGTAGTACACCTAAGCAGCGGGGGGGCTCCTACGAGCAGTACTTC

V: TRBV12-3/TRBV12-4
size: few
J: TRBJ1-1
D: NA
length: 13
CDR3: CASSLMDGSEAFF
DNA: TGTGCCAGCAGTTTAATGGACGGAAGTGAAGCTTTCTTT

V: TRBV28
size: many
J: TRBJ1-5
D: NA
length: 15
CDR3: CASSLLSAGQGPQHF
DNA: TGTGCCAGCAGTTTGCTTTCTGCAGGGCAGGGGCCCCAGCATTTT

V: TRBV5-1
size: NA
J: TRBJ2-7
D: TRBD2
length: 14
CDR3: CASRLTSGVYEQYF
DNA: TGCGCCAGCAGATTGACTAGCGGGGTATACGAGCAGTACTTC

V: TRBV7-9
size: few
J: TRBJ1-1
D: TRBD1
length: 14
CDR3: CASGIDRANTEAFF
DNA: TGTGCCAGCGGAATTGACAGGGCGAACACTGAAGCTTTCTTT

V: TRBV6-2/TRBV6-3
size: NA
J: TRBJ2-2
D: NA
length: 15
CDR3: CASTHRGRGTGELFF
DNA: TGTGCCAGCACCCACCGGGGGCGCGGCACCGGGGAGCTGTTTTTT

V: TRBV4-1
size: few
J: TRBJ1-5
D: NA
length: 16
CDR3: CASSQGRGASYQPQHF
DNA: TGCGCCAGCAGCCAAGGGAGAGGCGCTTCTTATCAGCCCCAGCATTTT

V: TRBV4-2
size: few
J: TRBJ1-4
D: NA
length: 15
CDR3: CASSQAPGGVEKLFF
DNA: TGTGCCAGCAGCCAAGCCCCGGGGGGGGTGGAAAAACTGTTTTTT

V: TRBV7-9
size: NA
J: TRBJ1-2
D: TRBD1
length: 14
CDR3: CASTRQGGSDGYTF
DNA: TGTGCCAGCACCAGACAGGGAGGGTCTGATGGCTACACCTTC

V: TRBV5-1
size: few
J: TRBJ2-3
D: TRBD1
length: 14
CDR3: CASSRDGTVNTQYF
DNA: TGCGCCAGCAGCCGTGACGGGACAGTTAATACGCAGTATTTT

V: TRBV7-2
size: few
J: TRBJ2-1
D: TRBD1
length: 16
CDR3: CASKRSGGFGLNEQFF
DNA: TGTGCCAGCAAGCGCTCAGGGGGATTCGGCCTCAATGAGCAGTTCTTC

V: TRBV2
size: NA
J: TRBJ2-1
D: NA
length: 13
CDR3: CASSEYTYNEQFF
DNA: TGTGCCAGCAGTGAGTATACCTACAATGAGCAGTTCTTC

V: TRBV20-1
size: NA
J: TRBJ2-3
D: NA
length: 12
CDR3: CSAPGNTDTQYF
DNA: TGCAGTGCTCCCGGCAACACAGATACGCAGTATTTT

V: TRBV11-1
size: many
J: TRBJ1-1
D: NA
length: 13
CDR3: CASSPGQITEAFF
DNA: TGTGCCAGCAGCCCAGGACAGATCACTGAAGCTTTCTTT

V: TRBV10-1
size: NA
J: TRBJ1-2
D: TRBD1
length: 13
CDR3: CASRVGGHYGYTF
DNA: TGCGCCAGCAGAGTAGGGGGCCACTATGGCTACACCTTC

V: TRBV10-3
size: many
J: TRBJ2-2
D: TRBD1
length: 15
CDR3: CAISGQGHRHGELFF
DNA: TGTGCCATCAGCGGACAGGGACATCGGCACGGGGAGCTGTTTTTT

V: TRBV12-3/TRBV12-4
size: many
J: TRBJ2-7
D: NA
length: 15
CDR3: CASSPVAGAGYEQYF
DNA: TGTGCCAGCAGTCCGGTGGCAGGTGCAGGGTACGAGCAGTACTTC

V: TRBV29-1
size: many
J: TRBJ1-2
D: NA
length: 13
CDR3: CSARSPREGGYTF
DNA: TGCAGCGCCCGATCTCCCCGGGAAGGGGGCTACACCTTC

V: TRBV5-4
size: few
J: TRBJ2-3
D: TRBD2
length: 17
CDR3: CASSPSLSGMSTDTQYF
DNA: TGTGCCAGCAGCCCCAGCCTGAGCGGGATGAGCACAGATACGCAGTATTTT

V: TRBV15
size: NA
J: TRBJ2-2
D: NA
length: 14
CDR3: CATSRGEHTGELFF
DNA: TGTGCCACCAGCAGGGGTGAGCACACCGGGGAGCTGTTTTTT

V: TRBV4-1
size: many
J: TRBJ2-7
D: NA
length: 15
CDR3: CASSQVPAGAYEQYF
DNA: TGCGCCAGCAGCCAGGTTCCTGCCGGGGCCTACGAGCAGTACTTC

V: TRBV7-2
size: few
J: TRBJ2-3
D: NA
length: 13
CDR3: CASSLLAVNTQYF
DNA: TGTGCCAGCAGCTTACTGGCGGTGAATACGCAGTATTTT

V: TRBV19
size: few
J: TRBJ2-1
D: NA
length: 15
CDR3: CASSILWGPGNEQFF
DNA: TGTGCCAGTAGTATTCTTTGGGGGCCGGGTAATGAGCAGTTCTTC

V: TRBV7-2
size: few
J: TRBJ2-4
D: NA
length: 15
CDR3: CASSLAGSAKNIQYF
DNA: TGTGCCAGCAGCTTAGCGGGGTCGGCCAAAAACATTCAGTACTTC

V: TRBV18
size: few
J: TRBJ2-6
D: NA
length: 17
CDR3: CASSPQRETLGANVLTF
DNA: TGTGCCAGCTCGCCTCAGAGGGAGACGTTGGGGGCCAACGTCCTGACTTTC

V: TRBV20-1
size: few
J: TRBJ2-1
D: NA
length: 13
CDR3: CSLHGRTDNEQFF
DNA: TGCAGTCTCCACGGGAGGACAGACAATGAGCAGTTCTTC

V: TRBV7-9
size: many
J: TRBJ2-1
D: NA
length: 12
CDR3: CASSLPRTPQFF
DNA: TGTGCCAGCAGCTTACCCCGGACCCCTCAGTTCTTC

V: TRBV12-3/TRBV12-4
size: few
J: TRBJ1-1
D: NA
length: 12
CDR3: CASSLSNTEAFF
DNA: TGTGCCAGCTCCCTTTCCAACACTGAAGCTTTCTTT

V: TRBV5-1
size: many
J: TRBJ2-2
D: TRBD2
length: 17
CDR3: CASSLGTSGAFTGELFF
DNA: TGCGCCAGCAGCTTAGGGACTAGCGGGGCGTTCACCGGGGAGCTGTTTTTT

V: TRBV18
size: NA
J: TRBJ1-1
D: TRBD1
length: 15
CDR3: CASSPWTGRNTEAFF
DNA: TGTGCCAGCTCCCCCTGGACAGGGCGAAACACTGAAGCTTTCTTT

V: TRBV20-1
size: many
J: TRBJ1-2
D: NA
length: 12
CDR3: CSASEQPYGYTF
DNA: TGCAGTGCTAGCGAGCAACCCTATGGCTACACCTTC

V: TRBV3-1
size: NA
J: TRBJ1-1
D: TRBD1
length: 13
CDR3: CASSQNRGAEAFF
DNA: TGTGCCAGCAGCCAAAACAGGGGCGCTGAAGCTTTCTTT

V: TRBV20-1
size: few
J: TRBJ1-2
D: TRBD1
length: 15
CDR3: CSARLYRGQDYGYTF
DNA: TGCAGTGCTAGACTCTACAGGGGGCAGGACTATGGCTACACCTTC

V: TRBV25-1
size: NA
J: TRBJ2-1
D: TRBD1
length: 13
CDR3: CASTQQGAAEQFF
DNA: TGTGCCAGCACCCAACAGGGGGCCGCTGAGCAGTTCTTC

V: TRBV19
size: NA
J: TRBJ1-5
D: NA
length: 15
CDR3: CASQPPGASNQPQHF
DNA: TGTGCCAGCCAACCCCCAGGGGCGAGCAATCAGCCCCAGCATTTT

V: TRBV7-6
size: many
J: TRBJ2-1
D: TRBD1
length: 15
CDR3: CASSSNPGQGREQFF
DNA: TGTGCCAGCAGCTCAAATCCGGGACAGGGTAGAGAGCAGTTCTTC

V: TRBV2
size: NA
J: TRBJ2-2
D: TRBD1
length: 14
CDR3: CASSARGLGGELFF
DNA: TGTGCCAGCAGTGCTAGGGGGCTGGGCGGGGAGCTGTTTTTT

V: TRBV7-6
size: many
J: TRBJ1-6
D: NA
length: 17
CDR3: CASSSRGLTRYNSPLHF
DNA: TGTGCCAGCAGCTCCCGTGGACTCACACGATATAATTCACCCCTCCACTTT

V: TRBV12-3/TRBV12-4
size: many
J: TRBJ2-3
D: NA
length: 12
CDR3: CASSLQPDTQYF
DNA: TGTGCCAGCAGTTTACAGCCAGATACGCAGTATTTT

V: TRBV15
size: many
J: TRBJ2-5
D: NA
length: 17
CDR3: CATSRASSRTYQETQYF
DNA: TGTGCCACCAGCAGAGCGAGTAGCAGAACGTACCAAGAGACCCAGTACTTC

V: TRBV9
size: many
J: TRBJ1-2
D: NA
length: 12
CDR3: CASARDNYGYTF
DNA: TGTGCCAGCGCACGGGATAACTATGGCTACACCTTC

V: TRBV6-6
size: NA
J: TRBJ1-1
D: NA
length: 11
CDR3: CASAENTEAFF
DNA: TGTGCCAGCGCAGAGAACACTGAAGCTTTCTTT

V: TRBV4-2
size: few
J: TRBJ2-4
D: TRBD2
length: 16
CDR3: CASSLTSGGAGNIQYF
DNA: TGTGCCAGCAGCCTTACTAGCGGGGGGGCCGGAAACATTCAGTACTTC

V: TRBV2
size: few
J: TRBJ2-5
D: NA
length: 14
CDR3: CASSEGQQVLTQYF
DNA: TGTGCCAGCAGTGAAGGTCAACAGGTTCTGACCCAGTACTTC

V: TRBV20-1
size: NA
J: TRBJ2-3
D: TRBD2
length: 14
CDR3: CSARSRTSGDTQYF
DNA: TGCAGTGCTAGATCTCGGACTAGCGGTGATACGCAGTATTTT

V: TRBV9
size: few
J: TRBJ2-7
D: NA
length: 15
CDR3: CASSPRGVGSYEQYF
DNA: TGTGCCAGCAGCCCCCGTGGAGTAGGTTCCTACGAGCAGTACTTC

V: TRBV18
size: few
J: TRBJ2-3
D: TRBD2
length: 15
CDR3: CASSPASGVEDTQYF
DNA: TGTGCCAGCTCACCAGCTAGCGGGGTAGAAGATACGCAGTATTTT

V: TRBV7-7
size: few
J: TRBJ1-1
D: TRBD1
length: 19
CDR3: CASSSLRTGRQTMNTEAFF
DNA: TGTGCCAGCAGCTCCCTTCGGACAGGTCGCCAGACCATGAACACTGAAGCTTTCTTT

V: TRBV12-3/TRBV12-4
size: many
J: TRBJ1-3
D: NA
length: 16
CDR3: CASSPQQAPSGNTIYF
DNA: TGTGCCAGCAGCCCGCAACAGGCCCCCTCTGGAAACACCATATATTTT

V: TRBV20-1
size: few
J: TRBJ1-4
D: TRBD1
length: 14
CDR3: CSASSGTGGEKLFF
DNA: TGCAGTGCAAGCAGCGGGACAGGGGGGGAAAAACTGTTTTTT

V: TRBV30
size: NA
J: TRBJ2-7
D: TRBD2
length: 15
CDR3: CAWSPSGGPPYEQYF
DNA: TGTGCCTGGAGTCCTAGCGGGGGGCCTCCCTACGAGCAGTACTTC

V: TRBV12-3/TRBV12-4
size: few
J: TRBJ2-5
D: NA
length: 18
CDR3: CASSPSRGRPWGQETQYF
DNA: TGTGCCAGCAGTCCTTCGCGGGGGCGTCCGTGGGGCCAAGAGACCCAGTACTTC